The 16 T cell receptor beta chains given below trace back to one sample, sequenced in a study of T cell responses to AZD1222 COVID-19 vaccine. The assay was immunoSEQ multiplex PCR, and TCRdb's table has in-frame clones only and misses some. Of approximately 130,000 clones detected, 93% appear once; the ten largest clones hold more than 0.7%. The specimen comprised peripheral blood, sampled on day 0 of AZD1222 vaccination. These receptors were obtained from an adult in good health.

This clone is classed as medium-sized. The chain links TRBV4-2 to TRBJ2-1; TRBD2 agrees at 11 bases. The CDR3 is 16 residues long. V trimming: 1 base; J trimming: 6 bases; junction bases outside the gene matches: 5. Germline V gives CDR1 LGHNA, CDR2 YNFKEQ. The CDR3 region has the DNA TGTGCCAGCAGCCAAGTCGTCGGGACTAGCGGCAATGAGCAGTTCTTC. It translates to CASSQVVGTSGNEQFF.

This clone is a singleton in its sample. The rearrangement links TRBV29-1 to TRBJ1-1, with a weak D call TRBD1 (6 bases). Trimming stripped 6 bases from V and 2 bases from J, with 16 bases between. The germline V gene encodes CDR1 SQVTM and CDR2 ANQGSEA. The CDR3 contains 14 residues. CDR3 coding DNA: TGCAGCGTAACGGGGGGCTTTACAAACACTGAAGCTTTCTTT. Translation: CSVTGGFTNTEAFF.

The V and J genes are TRBV7-9 and TRBJ1-6; 7 bases are a match to TRBD1. Germline V gene sequence: CDR1 SEHNR, CDR2 FQNEAQ (reference sequence). This CDR3 contains 16 residues. J was trimmed by 10 bases and V by 1 base; bases with no gene match: 10. The CDR3 spells CASSLGGDRAGSPLHF. The DNA of the CDR3 is TGTGCCAGCAGCTTAGGAGGAGACAGGGCTGGGTCACCCCTCCACTTT. Based on the CDR3 plus reference TRBV7-9 and TRBJ1-6, the full variable domain is DTGVSQNPRHKITKRGQNVTFRCDPISEHNRLYWYRQTLGQGPEFLTYFQNEAQLEKSRLLSDRFSAERPKGSFSTLEIQRTEQGDSAMYLCASSLGGDRAGSPLHFGNGTRLTVT.

The chain joins TRBV14 to TRBJ1-4, with TRBD1 matching 10 bases. J was trimmed by 10 bases and V by 3 bases; bases with no gene match: 2. Germline-derived CDR1 and CDR2 are SGHDN and FVKESK. The CDR3 covers 13 residues. The CDR3 bases are TGTGCCAGCAGCCAGGGGACAGGGGTAAAACTGTTTTTT. It yields the protein CASSQGTGVKLFF.

This chain uses TRBV10-2 with TRBJ2-3; D is uncertain. The CDR3 is 14 residues long. Trimming took off 4 bases at V and 2 bases at J, with 10 bases between the two ends. Germline-derived CDR1 and CDR2 are WSHSY and SAAADI. The CDR3 sequence: CASSAQSNTDTQYF. Here the CDR3 DNA reads TGCGCCAGCAGTGCCCAGAGTAACACAGATACGCAGTATTTT.

CDR3 amino acids: CASSPGGLYEQYF. The CDR3 region has the DNA TGTGCCAGCAGCCCCGGGGGCCTCTACGAGCAGTACTTC. The V gene is TRBV11-2, the J gene TRBJ2-7; either TRBD1 or TRBD2 may fit D (6 bases each). CDR1 is SGHAT and CDR2 is FQNNGV in the germline V gene. V dropped 5 bases and J dropped 3 bases, with 11 bases sitting between them. The CDR3 has 13 residues.

This chain's CDR3 is CASSQGKRSGYTF. CDR3 nucleotide sequence: TGTGCCAGCAGCCAAGGGAAGAGGTCTGGCTACACCTTC. The gene calls are TRBV3-1 (or the pseudogene TRBV3-2) and TRBJ1-2; D is undetermined. The V end was cut by 1 base, the J end by 7 bases, with 10 bases between. The CDR3 runs to 13 residues. Germline V gene sequence: CDR1 LGHDT, CDR2 YNNKEL (reference sequence).

This chain links TRBV9 with TRBJ2-7; D remains unclear. Germline loops: CDR1 SGDLS, CDR2 YYNGEE. The CDR3 spans 14 residues. Deletions cut 2 bases from V and 3 bases from J, with 12 bases between. The DNA of the CDR3 is TGTGCCAGCAGCGTTTCAGGACCAAGCTACGAGCAGTACTTC. Translating it yields CASSVSGPSYEQYF.

V is TRBV2 and J is TRBJ2-1; D gene ambiguous. The germline V and J ends were trimmed by 3 bases and 5 bases, with 8 bases remaining between them. CDR1 and CDR2 (germline): SNHLY, FYNNEI. This CDR3 has 13 amino acids. The DNA for the CDR3 is TGTGCCAGCAGTGAGTTCGAGGACAATGAGCAGTTCTTC. It translates to CASSEFEDNEQFF.

The rearrangement joins TRBV5-1 to TRBJ1-5; weak D call: TRBD1 (6 bases). This CDR3 has 15 residues. Trimming took 2 bases from V and 4 from J, leaving 13 bases between them. Germline V lookup: CDR1 SGHRS, CDR2 YFSETQ. The CDR3 DNA reads as TGCGCCAGCAGCTTTGAGACAGGAGGAAATCAGCCCCAGCATTTT. Translated, it gives CASSFETGGNQPQHF.

With respect to this clone: Other DNA sequences in this sample translate to the same CDR3. This rearrangement joins TRBV5-1 to TRBJ2-5, with D perhaps TRBD1 (5 bases). V was cut by 1 base and J by 0 bases, with 7 bases left in between. Looked up from germline, CDR1 is SGHRS and CDR2 is YFSETQ. This CDR3 contains 14 residues. Here the CDR3 reads CASSLLGDQETQYF. CDR3 coding DNA: TGCGCCAGCAGCTTGTTAGGGGACCAAGAGACCCAGTACTTC.

This sequence joins TRBV6-5 and TRBJ2-5; D not certain. The CDR3 has 16 amino acids. Germline assignment: CDR1 MNHEY and CDR2 SVGAGI. The V gene lost 0 bases and the J gene lost 3 bases, with 14 bases spanning the gap. CDR3 DNA: TGTGCCAGCAGTTACTCGGGCCCTAAGTTTAAAGAGACCCAGTACTTC. Amino acid sequence: CASSYSGPKFKETQYF.

This chain links TRBV4-1 with TRBJ1-6; 8 bases align to TRBD1. Germline V gene data show CDR1 as MGHRA and CDR2 as YSYEKL. V was pared by 2 bases and J by 2 bases, with 5 bases of the junction left unmatched. The CDR3 runs to 17 residues. The CDR3 sequence: CASSQRDRGTYNSPLHF. In DNA, the CDR3 is TGCGCCAGCAGCCAACGTGACAGGGGAACCTATAATTCACCCCTCCACTTT.

The rearrangement joins TRBV19 to TRBJ1-3, with 7 bases matching TRBD1. The CDR3 has 17 amino acids. The germline gives CDR1 LNHDA, CDR2 SQIVND (reference sequence). The V and J ends lost 6 bases and 2 bases, in that order; junction bases with no gene match: 13. The CDR3 nucleotides are TGTGCCAGTAGGAAAACCTCAGGGGGATCTACTGGAAACACCATATATTTT. Translation: CASRKTSGGSTGNTIYF.

This chain joins TRBV5-4 and TRBJ1-1; a weak D match, TRBD1 (5 bases). The V end lost 1 base, the J end lost 4 bases, and 8 bases lay between the germline ends. CDR1 and CDR2 (germline): SGHNT, YYREEE (reference sequence). CDR3 length: 13 amino acids. CDR3 bases: TGTGCCAGCAGCTTGATCGGGGCCACTGAAGCTTTCTTT. Its protein is CASSLIGATEAFF.

This chain connects TRBV19 to TRBJ1-2, with D uncertain. The germline CDR1 and CDR2 sequences are LNHDA and SQIVND (reference sequence). The CDR3 is 15 amino acids. Trimming shortened V by 0 bases and J by 2 bases, and 10 bases separated the two germline ends. The CDR3 protein is CASSIDYYQNYGYTF. The CDR3 DNA is TGTGCCAGTAGTATAGATTATTATCAGAACTATGGCTACACCTTC.